This is a list of T cell receptor beta chains from one sample in a study of cytomegalovirus exposure and HLA in healthy donors. Only in-frame clones appear in the TCRdb table, and some are missing; sequencing was by immunoSEQ multiplex PCR. The repertoire consists of 180,000 or so clones, with 75% to 80% occurring once and the leading ten covering around 15%. The material sequenced was PBMCs. These receptors were taken from a man aged 45-65 years in good health and CMV-seropositive. Each CDR3 is given with its conserved first and last residue. Fields, in order: D gene, V gene, clone size, J gene, CDR3 protein, CDR3 DNA. The D gene is left open where the match is weak. Where a row states a size, it is once, few, many or the class of an expanded clone; other rows omit it.

>TRBD1|TRBV10-2|.|TRBJ2-5
CASSEGGQGVETQYF
TGCGCCAGCAGTGAGGGGGGACAGGGGGTGGAGACCCAGTACTTC
>.|TRBV19|.|TRBJ2-7
CASSIGAGPIFYEQYF
TGTGCCAGTAGTATAGGGGCAGGGCCCATTTTCTACGAGCAGTACTTC
>.|TRBV5-6|.|TRBJ1-1
CASSLPGVEAFF
TGTGCCAGCAGCTTGCCGGGGGTCGAAGCTTTCTTT
>.|TRBV19|.|TRBJ1-4
CASNTGSYNEKLFF
TGTGCCAGTAACACCGGGTCTTACAATGAAAAACTGTTTTTT
>TRBD1|TRBV14|.|TRBJ2-5
CASRRQGAQETQYF
TGTGCCAGCAGGCGACAGGGCGCACAAGAGACCCAGTACTTC
>TRBD2|TRBV29-1|.|TRBJ2-3
CSVREWLAGGRGTDTQYF
TGCAGCGTTAGGGAATGGCTAGCGGGGGGCCGGGGCACAGATACGCAGTATTTT
>.|TRBV4-2|.|TRBJ1-6
CASSQGTGLNNSPLHF
TGTGCCAGCAGCCAAGGTACAGGCTTAAATAATTCACCCCTCCACTTT
>.|TRBV4-2|.|TRBJ2-2
CASSPELATNTGELFF
TGTGCCAGCAGCCCAGAACTAGCCACGAACACCGGGGAGCTGTTTTTT
>.|TRBV6-5|.|TRBJ1-4
CASSTGWEKLFF
TGTGCCAGCTCCACAGGGTGGGAAAAACTGTTTTTT
>.|TRBV2|.|TRBJ2-1
CASEFAEQFF
TGTGCCAGCGAGTTTGCGGAGCAGTTCTTC
>TRBD2|TRBV15|.|TRBJ2-5
CATSLTGRGAKLRLGQETQYF
TGTGCCACCAGCCTCACTGGGCGGGGGGCGAAACTAAGGTTGGGACAAGAGACCCAGTACTTC
>TRBD1|TRBV5-6|.|TRBJ1-3
CASSSPGTGAGNTIYF
TGTGCCAGCAGCTCCCCCGGGACAGGGGCTGGAAACACCATATATTTT
>.|TRBV4-1|.|TRBJ2-5
CASSHPPEGEQETQYF
TGCGCCAGCAGCCACCCGCCGGAAGGGGAACAAGAGACCCAGTACTTC
>TRBD1|TRBV7-9|.|TRBJ2-3
CASSRQGWIADTQYF
TGTGCCAGCAGCCGACAGGGGTGGATTGCAGATACGCAGTATTTT
>TRBD2|TRBV5-1|.|TRBJ2-7
CASSRDPGSGGLYEQYF
TGCGCCAGCAGCCGGGACCCGGGTAGCGGGGGCCTTTACGAGCAGTACTTC
>.|TRBV4-1|once|TRBJ2-1
CASSQDTPDKSSYNEQFF
TGCGCCAGCAGCCAAGATACTCCGGACAAAAGCTCCTACAATGAGCAGTTCTTC
>TRBD1|TRBV5-4|.|TRBJ2-3
CASSIWDRVDTQYF
TGTGCCAGCAGCATATGGGACAGGGTAGATACGCAGTATTTT
>TRBD2|TRBV28|.|TRBJ2-5
CASSLNRLAGVLETQYF
TGTGCCAGCAGTTTGAATCGACTAGCGGGGGTGTTAGAGACCCAGTACTTC
>.|TRBV5-5|once|TRBJ1-4
CASSNSPVPNEKLFF
TGTGCCAGCAGCAACTCCCCGGTCCCGAATGAAAAACTGTTTTTT
>TRBD1|TRBV4-2|.|TRBJ2-5
CASSPWQGALSETQYF
TGTGCCAGCAGCCCCTGGCAGGGGGCTTTGTCCGAGACCCAGTACTTC
>TRBD1|TRBV5-6|few|TRBJ1-1
CASSGTANTEAFF
TGTGCCAGCAGCGGGACAGCGAACACTGAAGCTTTCTTT
>.|TRBV27|.|TRBJ2-2
CASRRGQNTGELFF
TGTGCCAGCAGAAGGGGTCAGAACACCGGGGAGCTGTTTTTT
>TRBD1|TRBV5-1|.|TRBJ1-2
CASSLAEGASYGYTF
TGCGCCAGCAGCTTGGCTGAGGGGGCTAGCTATGGCTACACCTTC
>TRBD2|TRBV6-6|.|TRBJ2-7
CASSYGRGVVMDEQYF
TGTGCCAGCAGTTATGGTCGGGGGGTCGTGATGGACGAGCAGTACTTC
>.|TRBV7-9|.|TRBJ1-1
CASSLGAGEAFF
TGTGCCAGCAGCTTAGGGGCCGGGGAGGCTTTCTTT
>TRBD1|TRBV29-1|.|TRBJ2-5
CSSQGVGETQYF
TGCAGCTCACAGGGGGTCGGAGAGACCCAGTACTTC
>.|TRBV2|few|TRBJ1-3
CASSEQQANSGNTIYF
TGTGCCAGCAGTGAACAACAGGCGAACTCTGGAAACACCATATATTTT
>TRBD2|TRBV19|.|TRBJ2-1
CASSILSGGGNEQFF
TGTGCCAGTAGTATCTTAAGCGGGGGGGGCAATGAGCAGTTCTTC
>TRBD1|TRBV5-1|.|TRBJ1-2
CASSLEPGGGYGYTF
TGCGCCAGCAGCTTGGAGCCAGGGGGAGGCTATGGCTACACCTTC
>TRBD2|TRBV19|once|TRBJ2-3
CASRRTSETDTQYF
TGTGCCAGTAGACGGACTAGTGAGACAGATACGCAGTATTTT
>.|TRBV15|.|TRBJ1-1
CATRMTGSATEAFF
TGTGCCACCAGGATGACAGGATCGGCCACTGAAGCTTTCTTT
>.|TRBV7-2|.|TRBJ2-1
CASSLAPVRYNEQFF
TGTGCCAGCAGCTTAGCACCCGTTCGGTACAATGAGCAGTTCTTC
>.|TRBV15|.|TRBJ2-1
CATSGLRDGRHNEQFF
TGTGCCACCAGCGGTTTAAGGGACGGGAGACACAATGAGCAGTTCTTC
>TRBD1|TRBV19|.|TRBJ2-5
CASSSRTGGRETQYF
TGTGCCAGTAGTTCACGGACAGGGGGCCGAGAGACCCAGTACTTC
>TRBD1|TRBV7-8|.|TRBJ2-3
CASSDADRGTDTQYF
TGTGCCAGCAGCGATGCCGACAGGGGCACAGATACGCAGTATTTT
>.|TRBV6-1|.|TRBJ1-5
CASSEDRRSNQPQHF
TGTGCCAGCAGTGAAGACAGGCGTAGCAATCAGCCCCAGCATTTT
>TRBD1|TRBV11-2|.|TRBJ2-7
CASSFDGTGLSYEQYF
TGTGCCAGCAGCTTCGACGGGACAGGCCTCTCCTACGAGCAGTACTTC
>.|TRBV2|once|TRBJ2-1
CASRRSGNRVEQFF
TGTGCCAGCAGAAGGTCAGGGAATAGGGTTGAGCAGTTCTTC
>TRBD1|TRBV5-6|.|TRBJ1-5
CASSRDRGQPQHF
TGTGCCAGCAGCCGGGACAGGGGTCAGCCCCAGCATTTT
>.|TRBV7-9|.|TRBJ2-5
CASSFSGLARKETQYF
TGTGCCAGCAGCTTCTCGGGTCTCGCAAGAAAAGAGACCCAGTACTTC
>.|TRBV18|.|TRBJ1-1
CASSLRAAADTEAFF
TGTGCCAGCTCCCTCAGGGCCGCGGCGGACACTGAAGCTTTCTTT
>TRBD1|TRBV6-1|.|TRBJ1-5
CASSETGGANQPQHF
TGTGCCAGCAGTGAGACAGGGGGGGCCAATCAGCCCCAGCATTTT
>.|TRBV2|.|TRBJ1-6
CASTGQLPNSPLHF
TGTGCCAGCACTGGACAGTTACCTAATTCACCCCTCCACTTT
>TRBD1|TRBV4-1|.|TRBJ1-1
CASSQELRGQAFYYGVFF
TGCGCCAGCAGCCAAGAATTACGCGGACAGGCGTTTTACTATGGAGTTTTCTTT
>.|TRBV5-6|.|TRBJ2-2
CASTLTPSPNTGELFF
TGTGCCAGCACCTTGACCCCTAGTCCGAACACCGGGGAGCTGTTTTTT